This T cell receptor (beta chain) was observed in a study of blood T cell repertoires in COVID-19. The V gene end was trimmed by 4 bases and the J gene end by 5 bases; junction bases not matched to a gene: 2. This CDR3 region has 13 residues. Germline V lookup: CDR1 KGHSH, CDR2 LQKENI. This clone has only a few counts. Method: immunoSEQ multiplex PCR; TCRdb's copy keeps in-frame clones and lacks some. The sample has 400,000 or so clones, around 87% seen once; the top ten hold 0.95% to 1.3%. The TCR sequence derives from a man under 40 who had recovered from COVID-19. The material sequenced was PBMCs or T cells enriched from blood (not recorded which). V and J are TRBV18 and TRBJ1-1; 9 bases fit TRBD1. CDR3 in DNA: TGTGCCAGCTCACTGGGACAGGGAACTGAAGCTTTCTTT. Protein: CASSLGQGTEAFF.